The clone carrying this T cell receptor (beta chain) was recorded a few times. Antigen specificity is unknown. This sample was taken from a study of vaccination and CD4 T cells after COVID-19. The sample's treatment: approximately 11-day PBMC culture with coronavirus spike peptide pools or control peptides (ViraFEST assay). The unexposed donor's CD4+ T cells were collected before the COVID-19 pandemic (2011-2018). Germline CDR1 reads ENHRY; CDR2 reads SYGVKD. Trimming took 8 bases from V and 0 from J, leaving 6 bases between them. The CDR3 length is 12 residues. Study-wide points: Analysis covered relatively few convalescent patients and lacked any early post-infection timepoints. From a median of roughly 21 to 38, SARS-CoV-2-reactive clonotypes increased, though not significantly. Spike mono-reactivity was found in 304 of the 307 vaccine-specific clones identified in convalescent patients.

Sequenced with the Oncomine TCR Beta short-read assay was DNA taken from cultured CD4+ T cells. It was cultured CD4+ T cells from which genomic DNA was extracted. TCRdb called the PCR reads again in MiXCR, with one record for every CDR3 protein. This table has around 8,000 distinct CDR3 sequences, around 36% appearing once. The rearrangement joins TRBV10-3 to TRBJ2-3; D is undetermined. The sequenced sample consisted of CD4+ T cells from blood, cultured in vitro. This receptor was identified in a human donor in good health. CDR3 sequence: CAIGPSTDTQYF. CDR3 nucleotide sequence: TGTGCCATCGGTCCTAGCACAGATACGCAGTATTTT.